Sequencing of this TCR beta chain was carried out in a study of T cells in women clearing cervical HPV infection. About the research overall: Case blood drawn at lesion detection; control blood after infection cleared.

The germline V gene encodes CDR1 WNHNN and CDR2 SYGVQD (reference sequence). The V end lost 6 bases, the J end lost 6 bases, and 18 bases lay between the germline ends. The CDR3 is made up of 15 amino acids. Genomic DNA, averaging about 1,300 ng per sample, yielded TCR beta CDR3 via immunoSEQ. TCRdb keeps only in-frame clones here, not all; method: immunoSEQ multiplex PCR. Its listing shows 25,000 to 35,000 clones. Study conclusions and caveats: CIN3+ cases had significantly higher TCR repertoire richness than controls, but evenness did not differ. Cases carried less TRBV6-7 than controls: 0.11% versus 0.16%.

Remarks on this clone: Its target is unknown. The read ends 3 residues shy of where the CDR3 ends; the end is completed using the germline J gene.

The sequence was collected from a woman aged 18 to 75 with a cervical HPV16 infection that either progressed to CIN3+ or cleared (not recorded which). Sequenced sample: blood buffy coat. The chain uses TRBV10-1 and TRBJ2-1; perhaps TRBD2 as D (6 bases). CDR3 bases read: TGCGCCAGCAGCCCCCCGGGGGTAAGGAGCAATGAG. This sequence encodes CASSPPGVRSNE. The whole CDR3 reads CASSPPGVRSNEQFF.